Presented here are 32 T cell receptor beta chains from one specimen sequenced in a study of regulatory T cells in long-lasting Graves disease. Documented time point: newly diagnosed GD, antithyroid drugs for less than 3 months. RNA isolated from PBMCs was used to make the TCR library. Building the TCR beta libraries relied on iRepertoire HTBI primers, and CDR3 regions underwent Arm-PCR. One entry per CDR3 protein results from TCRdb running MiXCR on the multiplex PCR reads. The sample includes around 480,000 distinct CDR3 sequences, 15% to 20% of them seen just once. The data were also submitted as part of a second study, on T cells in Graves' hyperthyroidism and ophthalmopathy.

The sample was peripheral blood mononuclear cells (PBMCs), taken at new diagnosis, from a patient treated with antithyroid drugs. The receptors stem from a woman aged 35-65 years with Graves disease.

With regard to this clonotype: An end of the junction does not agree with germline; a read error may underlie this. V usage is TRBV11-2 and J usage is TRBJ2-3, with D possibly being TRBD1 (6 bases). The CDR3 is 14 residues long. CDR1 SGHAT and CDR2 FQNNGV come from the germline V gene. The CDR3 DNA sequence: TGTGCCAGCAGCTTAGATCTATGGACAGATACGCGGTATTTT. This gives the protein CASSLDLWTDTRYF.

This clonotype was detected many times. The J gene is TRBJ1-3, the V gene TRBV30; D unresolved. V lost 8 bases and J lost 2, with 13 bases in between. Germline V gives CDR1 GTSNPN, CDR2 SVGIG (reference sequence). The CDR3 has 13 residues. This CDR3 reads CATETFAGNTIYF. As DNA, the CDR3 is TGTGCCACCGAGACATTTGCTGGAAACACCATATATTTT.

V gene TRBV9 combines with J gene TRBJ2-2, with D unresolved. Trimming left V 0 bases short and J 0 bases short, with 6 bases between. Per germline, CDR1 SGDLS and CDR2 YYNGEE. The CDR3 consists of 15 residues. CDR3 sequence reads: CASSVESSNTGELFF. DNA of the CDR3: TGTGCCAGCAGCGTAGAGAGCTCGAACACCGGGGAGCTGTTTTTT.

Ten or more counts support this clonotype. The chain uses TRBV2 and TRBJ2-5; D remains unclear. This CDR3 comprises 12 residues. The V gene's germline CDR1 is SNHLY and CDR2 FYNNEI. Trimming cost V 2 bases and J 4 bases, with 5 bases left between them. For the CDR3, the DNA is TGTGCCAGCAGTGAAAATTTAGAGACCCAGTACTTC. It yields the protein CASSENLETQYF.

There are a few counts of this clonotype. The chain is built from TRBV11-3 and TRBJ2-6; no firm D call. The CDR3 loop spans 16 amino acids. Germline-derived CDR1 and CDR2 are SGHNT and YENEEA. The germline V and J ends were trimmed by 4 bases and 2 bases, with 12 bases remaining between them. CDR3 coding DNA: TGTGCCAGCAGCTCCCCTTGGGTTGCTGGGGCCAACGTCCTGACTTTC. Translation gives CASSSPWVAGANVLTF.

This clonotype was seen more than once but under ten times. In DNA form, the CDR3 reads TGCAGCGTGCGCTCCAGCCGCAATCAGCCCCAGCATTTT. Translated: CSVRSSRNQPQHF. V gene TRBV29-1 combines with J gene TRBJ1-5; D is unresolved. This CDR3 is 13 amino acids long. V lost 6 bases and J 2 bases, leaving 11 bases between the germline ends. In germline, CDR1 is SQVTM, CDR2 ANQGSEA.

This clonotype was recorded a few times. The chain combines TRBV4-1 with TRBJ1-2, with 7 bases fitting TRBD1. Trimming at V came to 0 bases and at J to 8 bases, leaving 3 bases not matched to a gene. Germline CDR1 and CDR2: MGHRA and YSYEKL. The CDR3 consists of 13 residues. The CDR3 sequence is CASSQERGQGYTF. CDR3 bases: TGCGCCAGCAGCCAAGAGAGGGGGCAAGGCTACACCTTC.

This sequence joins TRBV13 and TRBJ2-3; tentative D call: TRBD1 (5 bases). Germline CDR1 PRHDT, CDR2 FYEKMQ (reference sequence). V lost 7 bases to trimming and J lost 0 bases, with 8 bases between them. The CDR3 length is 13 residues. CDR3 bases: TGTGCCAGCACTCAGGGTAGCACAGATACGCAGTATTTT. It specifies CASTQGSTDTQYF.

There are a few counts of this clonotype. The chain links TRBV12-3 or TRBV12-4 to TRBJ2-1, with D perhaps TRBD1 (5 bases). Trimming removed 3 bases at V and 4 bases at J, with 13 bases between. The CDR3 is made up of 15 amino acids. CDR3 nucleotide sequence: TGTGCCAGCAGTTTGGCAGGGTCAGGGTACAATGAGCAGTTCTTC. Translation gives CASSLAGSGYNEQFF.

To note about this clonotype: A much larger clone lies a single base off, so this may be a read error. J is TRBJ1-5 and V is TRBV15, with a possible D match to TRBD1 (5 bases). The CDR3 is 14 amino acids. The germline CDR1 and CDR2 sequences are LNHNV and YYDKDF (reference sequence). The CDR3 sequence is CVTSRGGEVQPQHF. CDR3 DNA: TGTGTCACCAGCAGAGGAGGGGAAGTTCAGCCCCAGCATTTT. Combining the CDR3 with reference TRBV15 and TRBJ1-5 gives the whole variable domain DAMVIQNPRYQVTQFGKPVTLSCSQTLNHNVMYWYQQKSSQAPKLLFHYYDKDFNNEADTPDNFQSRRPNTSFCFLDIRSPGLGDTAMYLCVTSRGGEVQPQHFGDGTRLSIL.

The gene calls are TRBV5-4 and TRBJ2-1; possibly TRBD2 for D (5 bases). Germline loops: CDR1 SGHNT, CDR2 YYREEE (reference sequence). The length of the CDR3 is 13 residues. V was trimmed by 0 bases and J by 11 bases, leaving 12 bases between them. The DNA for the CDR3 is TGTGCCAGCAGCTTGGAAGAGGGCCAGAAGCAGTTCTTC. This sequence encodes CASSLEEGQKQFF.

The chain is built from TRBV4-1 and TRBJ1-1; no definite D call. Germline CDR1 and CDR2: MGHRA and YSYEKL. This CDR3 comprises 13 residues. V was pared by 4 bases and J by 5 bases, with 11 bases between. The DNA for the CDR3 is TGCGCCAGCAGCCGCCAAAGGAAAACTGAAGCTTTCTTT. Translation gives CASSRQRKTEAFF.

V is TRBV19 and J is TRBJ1-2; D gene unclear. V was cut by 7 bases and J by 0 bases, with 15 bases left in between. This CDR3 has 15 amino acids. Germline CDR1 and CDR2: LNHDA and SQIVND (reference sequence). CDR3 in DNA: TGTGCCAGTATGAGTACGGCTATATCTAACTATGGCTACACCTTC. This sequence encodes CASMSTAISNYGYTF.

There are a few counts of this clonotype. The rearrangement joins TRBV5-1 to TRBJ2-6; tentatively, D is TRBD2 (5 bases). V was trimmed by 3 bases and J by 0 bases, leaving 16 bases between them. This CDR3 has 18 amino acids. The germline V gene encodes CDR1 SGHRS and CDR2 YFSETQ. The CDR3 protein is CASSSLPGSSSGANVLTF. CDR3 sequence (DNA): TGCGCCAGCAGCTCGCTACCGGGGTCAAGCTCTGGGGCCAACGTCCTGACTTTC.

The V and J genes are TRBV28 and TRBJ1-1, with 12 bases matching TRBD1. The CDR3 loop spans 16 amino acids. Germline CDR1 and CDR2: MDHEN and SYDVKM. The J segment lost 5 bases and the V segment lost 5 bases, leaving 9 bases of the junction unmatched. CDR3 nucleotide sequence: TGTGCCAGCAGTCTCAGGGACAGGGGGCGTTTTACTGAAGCTTTCTTT. Translated: CASSLRDRGRFTEAFF.

This clonotype has ten or more counts. V and J are TRBV2 and TRBJ1-1; TRBD1 agrees at 7 bases. The junction had 6 bases not matched to a gene; V was cut back by 7 bases and J by 4 bases. This CDR3 has 13 amino acids. Germline V gene lookup returns CDR1 SNHLY and CDR2 FYNNEI. CDR3 sequence reads: CASTLRGTTEAFF. CDR3 nucleotide sequence: TGTGCCAGCACACTCAGGGGGACCACTGAAGCTTTCTTT.

On this clonotype: Germline is not matched at one junction end, which may reflect a read error. The J gene is TRBJ2-2, the V gene TRBV12-3 or TRBV12-4, with D possibly being TRBD2 (5 bases). This CDR3 region has 11 residues. CDR3 amino acids: CASIITGDLFF. The DNA of the CDR3 is TGTGCCAGCATTATTACCGGGGATCTGTTTTTT.

This clonotype was picked up many times. The chain uses TRBV27 and TRBJ2-7, with 8 nucleotides matching TRBD2. CDR1 is MNHEY and CDR2 is SMNVEV in the germline V gene (reference sequence). CDR3 length equals 15 residues. The V and J ends lost 7 bases and 3 bases, in that order; junction bases with no gene match: 11. The DNA of the CDR3 is TGTGCCAGCACCCTGACGGCGGGGGGAGACTACGAGCAGTACTTC. This sequence encodes CASTLTAGGDYEQYF.

This clonotype appeared many times. The chain couples TRBV2 to TRBJ1-2; tentatively, D is TRBD1 (6 bases). Germline assignment: CDR1 SNHLY and CDR2 FYNNEI. V dropped 2 bases and J dropped 5 bases, with 12 bases sitting between them. CDR3 size: 14 residues. As DNA, the CDR3 is TGTGCCAGCAGTGAAACGGGCAGGGGTTATGGCTACACCTTC. Protein: CASSETGRGYGYTF.

This clonotype was observed a handful of times. The genes are TRBV10-3 and TRBJ2-1, with D possibly being TRBD1 (6 bases). V was trimmed by 4 bases and J by 10 bases, leaving 20 bases between them. This CDR3 comprises 15 residues. The germline gives CDR1 ENHRY, CDR2 SYGVKD. Written as DNA, the CDR3 is TGTGCCATCAGTGTTTCCGGACCCGGGACACAGGAGCAGTTCTTC. Protein sequence: CAISVSGPGTQEQFF.

Comment on this clonotype: A read error may be the cause here, since a much bigger clone is one base away. V usage is TRBV11-3 and J usage is TRBJ2-5; 7 nucleotides agree with TRBD1. Germline V gives CDR1 SGHNT, CDR2 YENEEA. This CDR3 contains 14 residues. The CDR3 sequence: CVSSFTGVQETQYF. CDR3 sequence (DNA): TGTGTCAGCAGCTTCACAGGGGTCCAAGAGACCCAGTACTTC.

This clonotype was counted ten times or more. This rearrangement joins TRBV7-2 to TRBJ2-5; D is perhaps TRBD1 (5 bases). Germline V gene data show CDR1 as SGHTA and CDR2 as FQGNSA. V gave up 5 bases and J gave up 7 bases, with 17 bases separating them. The CDR3 extends over 14 amino acids. CDR3 nucleotides: TGTGCCAGCAGCCTAGGTTCGCCTCAGGGGACCCAGTACTTC. Its protein product is CASSLGSPQGTQYF. Full variable domain (outside the CDR3, taken from reference TRBV7-2 and TRBJ2-5): GAGVSQSPSNKVTEKGKDVELRCDPISGHTALYWYRQSLGQGLEFLIYFQGNSAPDKSGLPSDRFSAERTGGSVSTLTIQRTQQEDSAVYLCASSLGSPQGTQYFGPGTRLLVL.

This sequence joins TRBV20-1 and TRBJ1-3; 8 bases are shared with TRBD1. There are 16 residues in the CDR3. The V and J ends lost 0 bases and 1 base, in that order; junction bases with no gene match: 5. Germline V CDR1 and CDR2: DFQATT, SNEGSKA (reference sequence). In DNA, the CDR3 is TGCAGTGCTAGAGATGGTTGGACAGGGTCTGGAAACACCATATATTTT. It yields the protein CSARDGWTGSGNTIYF.

The chain couples TRBV29-1 to TRBJ2-7, with D perhaps TRBD1 (6 bases). Germline CDR1 SQVTM, CDR2 ANQGSEA. This CDR3 spans 12 amino acids. Deletions cut 7 bases from V and 3 bases from J, with 13 bases between. In nucleotides, the CDR3 is TGCAGCGGGACGGACAGAGGCTACGAGCAGTACTTC. This codes for CSGTDRGYEQYF.

This clonotype was seen repeatedly, ten times or more. The rearrangement joins TRBV6-2 or TRBV6-3 to TRBJ1-1, with 8 positions matching TRBD1. The CDR3 runs to 14 residues. Germline lookup yields CDR1 MNHEY and CDR2 SVGEGT. V shed 7 bases and J 0 bases; nucleotides not matched to a gene: 4. DNA for the CDR3: TGTGCCAGCATATCGGACAGGGTGAACACTGAAGCTTTCTTT. Residues: CASISDRVNTEAFF.

This clonotype came up a few times. The DNA of the CDR3 is TGTGCCAGTAGTATTCGACAGGGAGCCCCTGAAAAACTGTTTTTT. It encodes CASSIRQGAPEKLFF. This chain uses TRBV19 with TRBJ1-4, with 7 bases identical to TRBD1. Germline V gene data show CDR1 as LNHDA and CDR2 as SQIVND (reference sequence). The CDR3 is made up of 15 amino acids. The trim removed 3 bases at V and 7 bases at J, leaving 8 bases unmatched.

V gene TRBV5-1 combines with J gene TRBJ1-4; weak D call: TRBD1 (5 bases). Trimming left V 3 bases short and J 3 bases short, with 24 bases between. CDR3 length equals 19 residues. Germline V gene sequence: CDR1 SGHRS, CDR2 YFSETQ. The CDR3 nucleotides read TGCGCCAGCAGCTACGGGACGACAAATGGGGTTGGGCCTAATGAAAAACTGTTTTTT. This sequence encodes CASSYGTTNGVGPNEKLFF.

This clonotype was detected many times. CDR3 residues: CASSWGGPNYGYTF. The CDR3 coding sequence is TGTGCCAGCAGTTGGGGGGGGCCGAACTATGGCTACACCTTC. The rearrangement joins TRBV28 to TRBJ1-2, with D tentatively TRBD1 (6 bases). The CDR3 has 14 amino acids. CDR1 and CDR2 (germline): MDHEN, SYDVKM. Trimming shortened V by 4 bases and J by 2 bases, and 11 bases separated the two germline ends.

The chain combines TRBV4-1 with TRBJ1-2; 9 bases match TRBD1. Per germline, CDR1 MGHRA and CDR2 YSYEKL. The CDR3 sequence is 19 residues long. Unmatched junction bases numbered 20, after V lost 4 bases and J lost 5 bases. CDR3 DNA: TGCGCCAGCAGCCGTAACCCGAGGGACAGGGTTTGGAATTGGTATGGCTACACCTTC. Protein product: CASSRNPRDRVWNWYGYTF.

This clonotype was seen many times. The rearrangement uses TRBV27 and TRBJ1-2; 7 bases fit TRBD1. The germline V gene encodes CDR1 MNHEY and CDR2 SMNVEV (reference sequence). V lost 2 bases to trimming and J lost 4 bases; unmatched junction nucleotides: 4. The CDR3 runs to 14 residues. The CDR3 coding sequence is TGTGCCAGCAGTTTAACTACAGGGGCCTATGGCTACACCTTC. Translating it yields CASSLTTGAYGYTF.

This clonotype occurred many times. The J gene is TRBJ1-1, the V gene TRBV11-3; the D is unclear. The germline gives CDR1 SGHNT, CDR2 YENEEA. CDR3 length: 14 residues. Trimming removed 4 bases from V and 5 bases from J, with 14 bases in between. CDR3 in amino acids: CASSSRSGGTEAFF. Here the CDR3 DNA reads TGTGCCAGCAGCTCTAGGTCGGGAGGGACTGAAGCTTTCTTT. Looking up the rest from reference TRBV11-3 and TRBJ1-1 gives the full variable domain: EAGVVQSPRYKIIEKKQPVAFWCNPISGHNTLYWYLQNLGQGPELLIRYENEEAVDDSQLPKDRFSAERLKGVDSTLKIQPAELGDSAVYLCASSSRSGGTEAFFGQGTRLTVV.

At least ten counts were recorded for this clonotype. This chain uses TRBV6-1 with TRBJ1-6; weak D call: TRBD1 (5 bases). The V end lost 4 bases, the J end lost 5 bases, and 6 bases lay between the germline ends. In germline, CDR1 is MNHNS, CDR2 SASEGT. The CDR3 is made up of 13 amino acids. The CDR3 reads CASSAGNNSPLHF. The CDR3 bases are TGTGCCAGCAGTGCAGGGAATAATTCACCCCTCCACTTT.